One and the same sample provided the 28 T cell receptor beta chains below, sequenced in a study of cytomegalovirus exposure and HLA in healthy donors. Primers included in the PCR were 60 Vbeta and 13 Jbeta primers. Measured with immunoSEQ multiplex PCR; TCRdb has only the in-frame clones, and not every one. The data show 200,000 to 250,000 clones, more than 75% seen once. The specimen sequenced was PBMCs. The receptors were gathered from a human donor in good health.

Turning to this clone: The junction differs from germline at one of its ends, possibly a read error. The chain couples TRBV7-7 to TRBJ2-1, with a tentative D call TRBD2 (5 bases). The CDR3 loop spans 15 amino acids. Germline lookup yields CDR1 SSHAT and CDR2 FNYEAQ (reference sequence). The CDR3 region has the DNA TGTGCTAGCAGCTTCAGGTTCGGGACCTACAATGAGCAGTTCTTC. Translation: CASSFRFGTYNEQFF. The whole variable domain, filled in from reference TRBV7-7 and TRBJ2-1, reads GAGVSQSPRYKVTKRGQDVTLRCDPISSHATLYWYQQALGQGPEFLTYFNYEAQPDKSGLPSDRFSAERPEGSISTLTIQRTEQRDSAMYRCASSFRFGTYNEQFFGPGTRLTVL.

The chain carries TRBV28 and TRBJ2-1, with a possible D match to TRBD2 (6 bases). The length of the CDR3 is 15 residues. Trimming took off 5 bases at V and 4 bases at J, with 15 bases between the two ends. Germline loops: CDR1 MDHEN, CDR2 SYDVKM. CDR3 nucleotide sequence: TGTGCCAGCAGTATTCCGGGACTCTTTTACAATGAGCAGTTCTTC. Protein: CASSIPGLFYNEQFF.

This clone was counted between two and nine times. This chain joins TRBV7-8 and TRBJ2-3, with 9 bases aligning to TRBD2. The CDR3 has 17 amino acids. Germline values: CDR1 SGHVS, CDR2 FQNEAQ. V trimming: 1 base; J trimming: 5 bases; junction bases outside the gene matches: 10. The CDR3 here is CASSLVVSGSGGDTQYF. The CDR3 nucleotides read TGTGCCAGCAGCTTAGTGGTTAGCGGGAGTGGGGGAGATACGCAGTATTTT. Filled out from reference TRBV7-8 and TRBJ2-3, the complete variable domain reads GAGVSQSPRYKVAKRGQDVALRCDPISGHVSLFWYQQALGQGPEFLTYFQNEAQLDKSGLPSDRFFAERPEGSVSTLKIQRTQQEDSAVYLCASSLVVSGSGGDTQYFGPGTRLTVL.

This clone has just one count. The genes are TRBV7-2 and TRBJ1-2; D is unresolved. The CDR3 covers 16 residues. Germline CDR1 SGHTA, CDR2 FQGNSA. Trimming removed 4 bases from V and 0 bases from J, with 15 bases in between. CDR3 amino acids: CASSSVAGSANYGYTF. CDR3 sequence (DNA): TGTGCCAGCAGCTCAGTCGCGGGTTCGGCTAACTATGGCTACACCTTC. Looking up the rest from reference TRBV7-2 and TRBJ1-2 gives the full variable domain: GAGVSQSPSNKVTEKGKDVELRCDPISGHTALYWYRQSLGQGLEFLIYFQGNSAPDKSGLPSDRFSAERTGGSVSTLTIQRTQQEDSAVYLCASSSVAGSANYGYTFGSGTRLTVV.

This chain joins TRBV28 and TRBJ2-1, with 10 bases that match TRBD2. Per germline, CDR1 MDHEN and CDR2 SYDVKM. The V segment lost 4 bases and the J segment 5 bases; nucleotides outside the gene matches: 8. This CDR3 has 16 amino acids. CDR3 residues: CASSSPGLAPNNEQFF. CDR3 nucleotide sequence: TGTGCCAGCAGTTCTCCGGGACTAGCGCCCAACAATGAGCAGTTCTTC.

A single count supports this clone. This chain connects TRBV28 to TRBJ1-5, with 9 positions matching TRBD1. J gave up 5 bases and V 6 bases, and 8 bases lay outside the gene matches. The CDR3 is 15 amino acids. Germline lookup yields CDR1 MDHEN and CDR2 SYDVKM. CDR3 in DNA: TGTGCCAGCAGCCGCCGGGACAGGGTAGATCAGCCCCAGCATTTT. Residues: CASSRRDRVDQPQHF.

The CDR3 sequence: CASSLVGRMNTGELFF. The CDR3 bases are TGTGCCAGCAGCTTAGTAGGGAGGATGAACACCGGGGAGCTGTTTTTT. The V call is TRBV7-9, the J call TRBJ2-2; a weak D match, TRBD2 (6 bases). The germline CDR1 and CDR2 sequences are SEHNR and FQNEAQ (reference sequence). The CDR3 loop spans 16 amino acids. Trimming removed 1 base from V and 1 base from J, with 10 bases in between.

This clone occurred once. The sample contains more than one DNA sequence encoding this CDR3. The chain employs TRBV2 and TRBJ1-4; D is perhaps TRBD1 (6 bases). The germline gives CDR1 SNHLY, CDR2 FYNNEI. Trimming pared 6 bases from V and 8 bases from J, leaving 10 bases between. The CDR3 runs 12 residues. CDR3: CASRRTVEKLFF. In DNA form, the CDR3 reads TGTGCCAGCAGGAGGACAGTCGAAAAACTGTTTTTT.

This rearrangement joins TRBV28 to TRBJ2-7, with TRBD2 as a possible D gene (5 bases). Trimming removed 3 bases at V and 2 bases at J, with 11 bases between. Germline V lookup: CDR1 MDHEN, CDR2 SYDVKM. The CDR3 length is 14 residues. The CDR3 bases are TGTGCCAGCAGTTTTTCGCCGGGGACCTACGAGCAGTACTTC. It yields the protein CASSFSPGTYEQYF.

The chain uses TRBV30 and TRBJ2-1, with 11 bases identical to TRBD2. Trimming cost V 3 bases and J 4 bases; bases outside gene matches: 2. The CDR3 contains 14 residues. Germline V gene data show CDR1 as GTSNPN and CDR2 as SVGIG (reference sequence). This CDR3 reads CAWSLAGGYNEQFF. The CDR3 DNA is TGTGCCTGGAGCCTAGCGGGAGGATACAATGAGCAGTTCTTC.

This chain uses TRBV28 with TRBJ2-1; D is perhaps TRBD1 (6 bases). Trimming took off 5 bases at V and 6 bases at J, with 17 bases between the two ends. This CDR3 contains 15 residues. Germline V gives CDR1 MDHEN, CDR2 SYDVKM. DNA for the CDR3: TGTGCCAGCAGTGCTCCGGGACAAGGGCCCAATGAGCAGTTCTTC. Amino acid sequence: CASSAPGQGPNEQFF. Complete variable domain (other parts from reference TRBV28 and TRBJ2-1): DVKVTQSSRYLVKRTGEKVFLECVQDMDHENMFWYRQDPGLGLRLIYFSYDVKMKEKGDIPEGYSVSREKKERFSLILESASTNQTSMYLCASSAPGQGPNEQFFGPGTRLTVL.

The J gene is TRBJ2-1, the V gene TRBV19; 9 bases match TRBD2. In germline, CDR1 is LNHDA, CDR2 SQIVND (reference sequence). The CDR3 loop spans 15 amino acids. The V gene end was trimmed by 5 bases and the J gene end by 5 bases; junction bases not matched to a gene: 7. CDR3 in DNA: TGTGCCAGTAGTGGGGGACTAGCAGAGAACAATGAGCAGTTCTTC. Protein: CASSGGLAENNEQFF. The full variable domain, rest sourced from reference TRBV19 and TRBJ2-1, is DGGITQSPKYLFRKEGQNVTLSCEQNLNHDAMYWYRQDPGQGLRLIYYSQIVNDFQKGDIAEGYSVSREKKESFPLTVTSAQKNPTAFYLCASSGGLAENNEQFFGPGTRLTVL.

In this sample, this clone turned up once. The chain carries TRBV27 and TRBJ2-3; 9 bases are a match to TRBD2. This CDR3 region has 19 residues. The V gene's germline CDR1 is MNHEY and CDR2 SMNVEV (reference sequence). V dropped 2 bases and J dropped 0; count of bases not matched to a gene: 12. CDR3 loop: CASSLGASPSGASTDTQYF. Written as DNA, the CDR3 is TGTGCCAGCAGTTTAGGCGCCTCCCCTAGCGGGGCTAGCACAGATACGCAGTATTTT.

This clone was counted between two and nine times. The chain couples TRBV6-1 to TRBJ2-7; a weak D match, TRBD1 (5 bases). V lost 2 bases and J 5 bases, leaving 16 bases between the germline ends. Germline loops: CDR1 MNHNS, CDR2 SASEGT. The CDR3 has 15 residues. CDR3 nucleotide sequence: TGTGCCAGCAGTGAACGCTACGAGTGGGGCGACGAGCAGTACTTC. Translating gives CASSERYEWGDEQYF.

The rearrangement joins TRBV5-6 to TRBJ2-5; D unresolved. Germline CDR1 SGHDT, CDR2 YYEEEE. V dropped 2 bases and J dropped 0 bases, with 5 bases sitting between them. The CDR3 is made up of 13 amino acids. The CDR3 sequence is CASSFLYQETQYF. The CDR3 bases are TGTGCCAGCAGCTTTCTTTACCAAGAGACCCAGTACTTC.

This chain uses TRBV7-6 with TRBJ2-1; 8 bases match TRBD2. The V and J ends lost 1 base and 3 bases, in that order; junction bases with no gene match: 5. This CDR3 is built from 16 residues. Germline-derived CDR1 and CDR2 are SGHVS and FNYEAQ. The CDR3, as DNA: TGTGCCAGCAGCTTAGAATTCGCGGGAGGCTACAATGAGCAGTTCTTC. Protein: CASSLEFAGGYNEQFF.

The chain has TRBV29-1 and TRBJ1-2; D remains ambiguous. CDR1 is SQVTM and CDR2 is ANQGSEA in the germline V gene. Deletions cut 7 bases from V and 2 bases from J, with 17 bases between. The CDR3 contains 14 residues. In DNA, the CDR3 is TGCAGCGCCCTAGGGCGTGGGGAGAACTATGGCTACACCTTC. Translation: CSALGRGENYGYTF. The whole variable domain, remainder taken from reference TRBV29-1 and TRBJ1-2, is SAVISQKPSRDICQRGTSLTIQCQVDSQVTMMFWYRQQPGQSLTLIATANQGSEATYESGFVIDKFPISRPNLTFSTLTVSNMSPEDSSIYLCSALGRGENYGYTFGSGTRLTVV.

The chain recombines TRBV6-5 with TRBJ2-5; TRBD1 might be the D (6 bases). The CDR3 extends over 14 amino acids. V lost 5 bases and J lost 5, with 15 bases in between. Germline V gene sequence: CDR1 MNHEY, CDR2 SVGAGI. The CDR3 DNA reads as TGTGCCAGCAGTAACAGGGCCTCCCGGGAGACCCAGTACTTC. Its translation is CASSNRASRETQYF.

Only one count was recorded for this clone. This chain uses TRBV5-6 with TRBJ2-7; 7 bases align to TRBD2. The length of the CDR3 is 15 residues. J lost 7 bases, V lost 4 bases, and 14 bases had no gene match. Germline V CDR1 and CDR2: SGHDT, YYEEEE. CDR3 nucleotide sequence: TGTGCCAGCAGCCGGATTGCGGGCGGGAGCGGTGAGCAGTACTTC. Its translation: CASSRIAGGSGEQYF.

The rearrangement uses TRBV28 and TRBJ1-5; D is undetermined. The germline CDR1 and CDR2 sequences are MDHEN and SYDVKM. Trimming removed 7 bases from V and 9 bases from J, with 16 bases in between. The CDR3 totals 13 residues. The CDR3 nucleotides are TGTGCCAGCAACCTAGGATTGTTAAGGCCCCAGCATTTT. Translating gives CASNLGLLRPQHF.

The rearrangement links TRBV7-2 to TRBJ2-7; 11 bases fit TRBD2. Germline V gene sequence: CDR1 SGHTA, CDR2 FQGNSA. Trimming removed 5 bases from V and 3 bases from J; junction bases left unmatched: 6. The CDR3 covers 15 residues. The CDR3: CASSATSGSFYEQYF. DNA of the CDR3: TGTGCCAGCAGCGCTACTAGCGGGAGTTTCTACGAGCAGTACTTC.

The chain has TRBV19 and TRBJ2-1, with 11 positions matching TRBD1. The CDR3 spans 13 residues. Germline assignment: CDR1 LNHDA and CDR2 SQIVND (reference sequence). Here the CDR3 reads CATEGQGGNEQFF. CDR3 nucleotides: TGTGCGACGGAGGGACAGGGGGGCAATGAGCAGTTCTTC.

Comments on this clone: Because the CDR3 is missing its conserved closing phenylalanine or tryptophan, this is likely a read error. The chain combines TRBV4-1 with TRBJ1-1; D possibly corresponds to TRBD1 (6 bases). This CDR3 contains 12 residues. The germline V gene encodes CDR1 MGHRA and CDR2 YSYEKL. V was clipped by 5 bases and J by 5 bases, with 9 bases between them. For the CDR3, the DNA is TGCGCCAGCAGCTACGGACAGACTGAAGCTTTCCTT. This codes for CASSYGQTEAFL.

The chain links TRBV7-6 to TRBJ2-5, with 9 bases matching TRBD2. The better agreement between TRBJ2-7 and the DNA end casts doubt on the J call. The CDR3 covers 15 residues. The germline V gene encodes CDR1 SGHVS and CDR2 FNYEAQ. CDR3 loop: CASSLAAGGPNEQYF. In DNA form, the CDR3 reads TGTGCCAGCAGCTTAGCCGCGGGAGGGCCCAACGAGCAGTACTTC.

This clone was seen just once. The gene calls are TRBV9 and TRBJ1-1; no reliable D call. CDR3 length equals 14 residues. V was pared by 4 bases and J by 12 bases, with 22 bases between. CDR1 SGDLS and CDR2 YYNGEE come from the germline V gene. In DNA, the CDR3 is TGTGCCAGCAGCCCTCCGACGCAGGCCCGTGGAACTTTCTTT. Translation: CASSPPTQARGTFF.

This rearrangement joins TRBV30 to TRBJ1-4; 8 bases agree with TRBD1. V lost 0 bases and J lost 5; bases outside the gene matches: 2. Looked up from germline, CDR1 is GTSNPN and CDR2 is SVGIG (reference sequence). The CDR3 has 14 residues. This CDR3 reads CAWSVTGGNEKLFF. For the CDR3, the DNA is TGTGCCTGGAGTGTAACAGGGGGGAATGAAAAACTGTTTTTT.

CDR3 nucleotides: TGCGCCAGCAGCCAAGGAGGAAGAGCGTCCTACGAGCAGTACTTC. Translating gives CASSQGGRASYEQYF. The chain uses TRBV4-3 and TRBJ2-7; no definite D call. V lost 1 base and J lost 1, with 11 bases in between. CDR3 size: 15 residues. Germline CDR1 LGHNA, CDR2 YSLEER.

This CDR3 is CASRATGLTRYEQYF. CDR3 bases: TGTGCCAGTAGAGCCACGGGACTGACCAGGTACGAGCAGTACTTC. The rearrangement uses TRBV19 and TRBJ2-7, with D possibly being TRBD2 (6 bases). The V gene's germline CDR1 is LNHDA and CDR2 SQIVND (reference sequence). This CDR3 comprises 15 residues. Trimming left V 6 bases short and J 4 bases short, with 19 bases between.